These 18 T cell receptor beta chains were sequenced from one sample in a study of cytomegalovirus exposure and HLA in healthy donors. In the PCR, 60 Vbeta and 13 Jbeta primers were used. Sequenced by immunoSEQ multiplex PCR; TCRdb stores in-frame clones only, minus some. Found here are around 190,000 clones, 70% to 80% of them singletons; the top ten hold 11% to 15%. Sequenced: PBMCs. The receptors were sampled from a woman in her twenties or thirties in good health and CMV-seropositive.

The chain links TRBV9 to TRBJ2-3; 7 positions match TRBD2. This CDR3 contains 15 residues. After removal of 0 bases from V and 5 bases from J, the junction contained 6 bases not matched to a gene. Per the germline V gene, CDR1 is SGDLS and CDR2 is YYNGEE. Here the CDR3 reads CASSVGGGGVDTQYF. In DNA, the CDR3 is TGTGCCAGCAGCGTAGGTGGCGGGGGAGTAGATACGCAGTATTTT.

The chain couples TRBV9 to TRBJ1-1, with 9 bases fitting TRBD1. Germline assignment: CDR1 SGDLS and CDR2 YYNGEE. Germline trimming cut 0 bases from V and 1 base from J; bases unmatched to any gene: 1. This CDR3 is 15 amino acids long. CDR3 residues: CASSVATGGNTEAFF. CDR3 sequence (DNA): TGTGCCAGCAGCGTAGCGACAGGGGGGAACACTGAAGCTTTCTTT.

J is TRBJ2-7 and V is TRBV7-2; the match to TRBD1 covers 7 bases. From germline, CDR1 is SGHTA and CDR2 FQGNSA. With 8 bases clipped from V and 3 bases from J, the junction kept 10 bases outside the gene matches. The CDR3 runs 14 residues. The CDR3 DNA is TGTGCCAGCCACCCGACAGGGAAGAACTACGAGCAGTACTTC. Translating gives CASHPTGKNYEQYF.

The chain recombines TRBV7-8 with TRBJ1-6; unclear D gene. V shed 2 bases and J shed 10 bases, with 9 bases lying between them. The CDR3 extends over 13 amino acids. The germline gives CDR1 SGHVS, CDR2 FQNEAQ. The CDR3 coding sequence is TGTGCCAGCAGCTTAAAGGGAGGGTCACCCCTCCACTTT. Its translation: CASSLKGGSPLHF.

This sequence joins TRBV11-2 and TRBJ1-3; 8 bases align to TRBD1. V lost 3 bases, J lost 0 bases, and 4 bases stayed unmatched. Germline CDR1 reads SGHAT; CDR2 reads FQNNGV. This CDR3 has 16 amino acids. In nucleotides, the CDR3 is TGTGCCAGCAGCTTTGACAGGGGTGCCTCTGGAAACACCATATATTTT. Amino acids: CASSFDRGASGNTIYF.

The chain has TRBV6-5 and TRBJ2-5, with a weak D call TRBD1 (6 bases). Germline CDR1 reads MNHEY; CDR2 reads SVGAGI. Trimming removed 0 bases from V and 5 bases from J, with 13 bases in between. This CDR3 region has 15 residues. As DNA, the CDR3 is TGTGCCAGCAGTTACTCGGGACATCCCGAGGAGACCCAGTACTTC. Residues: CASSYSGHPEETQYF.

The chain couples TRBV28 to TRBJ2-5; 9 bases match TRBD2. After removal of 1 base from V and 5 bases from J, the junction contained 5 bases not matched to a gene. The germline CDR1 and CDR2 sequences are MDHEN and SYDVKM. CDR3 length: 15 residues. CDR3 sequence reads: CASSLLRGGRETQYF. The CDR3 DNA reads as TGTGCCAGCAGTTTATTGCGGGGGGGCCGGGAGACCCAGTACTTC.

The chain carries TRBV5-1 and TRBJ1-1; D possibly corresponds to TRBD1 (6 bases). V lost 2 bases, J lost 0 bases, and 14 bases lay in between. Germline V lookup: CDR1 SGHRS, CDR2 YFSETQ. The CDR3 spans 16 residues. The CDR3 coding sequence is TGCGCCAGCAGCTTCCAGACAGGCAACATGAACACTGAAGCTTTCTTT. Translated, it gives CASSFQTGNMNTEAFF.

This clone was picked up a small number of times. CDR3: CAWSGRALDSRSYNEQFF. The DNA for the CDR3 is TGTGCCTGGAGTGGAAGGGCCTTGGACAGTCGCTCCTACAATGAGCAGTTCTTC. This sequence joins TRBV30 and TRBJ2-1; D perhaps matches TRBD1 (6 bases). Germline CDR1 is GTSNPN and CDR2 is SVGIG (reference sequence). Trimming removed 1 base at V and 0 bases at J, with 19 bases between. CDR3 length equals 18 residues.

The V gene is TRBV30, the J gene TRBJ1-1; D gene uncertain. The CDR3 totals 14 residues. In germline, CDR1 is GTSNPN, CDR2 SVGIG (reference sequence). Trimming stripped 3 bases from V and 5 bases from J, with 16 bases between. CDR3 coding DNA: TGTGCCTGGAGGGGTCGGGAAGGGAAAACTGAAGCTTTCTTT. Protein sequence: CAWRGREGKTEAFF.

The chain has TRBV28 and TRBJ1-4, with D possibly being TRBD1 (6 bases). V gave up 8 bases and J gave up 6 bases, with 16 bases separating them. Germline loops: CDR1 MDHEN, CDR2 SYDVKM. The CDR3 consists of 14 residues. The CDR3 nucleotides read TGTGCCAGCGGGCCCGGGGGGCAGGATGAAAAACTGTTTTTT. Its translation is CASGPGGQDEKLFF.

This chain connects TRBV28 to TRBJ2-3; 7 nucleotides line up with TRBD2. The CDR3 is made up of 15 amino acids. CDR1 is MDHEN, CDR2 SYDVKM, per germline. V was pared by 4 bases and J by 3 bases, with 7 bases of the junction left unmatched. DNA for the CDR3: TGTGCCAGCAGTTCGGCTAGCGGCCTTACAGATACGCAGTATTTT. This gives the protein CASSSASGLTDTQYF.

V and J are TRBV27 and TRBJ1-1, with TRBD1 matching 8 bases. CDR3 length: 17 amino acids. Germline V lookup: CDR1 MNHEY, CDR2 SMNVEV (reference sequence). V dropped 6 bases and J dropped 3; count of bases not matched to a gene: 15. CDR3 region: CASRHILTRGPHTEAFF. CDR3 nucleotide sequence: TGTGCCAGCAGACACATCCTGACCAGGGGGCCGCACACTGAAGCTTTCTTT.

The chain links TRBV2 to TRBJ2-7; 10 bases agree with TRBD2. The V and J ends lost 4 bases and 0 bases, in that order; junction bases with no gene match: 0. The germline gives CDR1 SNHLY, CDR2 FYNNEI. The CDR3 sequence is 14 residues long. The CDR3 bases are TGTGCCAGCAGTGGGACTAGCGGCTCCTACGAGCAGTACTTC. Translating it yields CASSGTSGSYEQYF.

The chain joins TRBV5-4 to TRBJ2-5, with TRBD2 identical over 8 bases. Trimming took 1 base from V and 2 from J; bases not matched to a gene: 7. This CDR3 region has 16 residues. The V gene's germline CDR1 is SGHNT and CDR2 YYREEE (reference sequence). CDR3 DNA sequence: TGTGCCAGCAGCTTGCAGCGGGGGCCTATTCAAGAGACCCAGTACTTC. Translation gives CASSLQRGPIQETQYF. Using reference TRBV5-4 and TRBJ2-5 for the parts outside the CDR3, the full variable domain is ETGVTQSPTHLIKTRGQQVTLRCSSQSGHNTVSWYQQALGQGPQFIFQYYREEENGRGNFPPRFSGLQFPNYSSELNVNALELDDSALYLCASSLQRGPIQETQYFGPGTRLLVL.

The chain joins TRBV9 to TRBJ1-1, with D possibly matching TRBD1 (5 bases). Per the germline V gene, CDR1 is SGDLS and CDR2 is YYNGEE. V was clipped by 0 bases and J by 0 bases, with 12 bases between them. The CDR3 sequence is 16 residues long. Written as DNA, the CDR3 is TGTGCCAGCAGCGTAGGGTCAGGGATCCTGAACACTGAAGCTTTCTTT. It specifies CASSVGSGILNTEAFF.

The gene calls are TRBV6-4 and TRBJ1-1; TRBD1 is a possible D gene (5 bases). Germline V gene lookup returns CDR1 MRHNA and CDR2 SNTAGT. The CDR3 runs to 13 residues. The germline V and J ends were trimmed by 4 bases and 3 bases, with 9 bases remaining between them. The CDR3 nucleotides read TGTGCCAGCAGTGCTTCCAGGGACACTGAAGCTTTCTTT. Translated, it gives CASSASRDTEAFF.

The chain recombines TRBV5-8 with TRBJ1-5, with a weak D call TRBD1 (5 bases). CDR1 SGHTS and CDR2 YDEGEE come from the germline V gene. The CDR3 is 15 amino acids. V was pared by 1 base and J by 6 bases, with 14 bases between. The CDR3: CASSLWTSGTQPQHF. CDR3 coding DNA: TGTGCCAGCAGCTTGTGGACGAGCGGGACTCAGCCCCAGCATTTT.